This is a list of T cell receptor beta chains from one sample in a study of cytomegalovirus exposure and HLA in healthy donors. Sequenced by immunoSEQ multiplex PCR; TCRdb stores in-frame clones only, minus some. The sample includes about 140,000 clones, 82% of them seen just once. The sequenced sample consisted of PBMCs. The receptors shown here come from a male donor in good health and CMV-seronegative. The CDR3 runs from the conserved cysteine through the conserved F or W. D genes are given only for firm matches. Size values are once, few and many counts, or a class for expanded clones, and some rows have none.

D gene: .; V gene: TRBV5-6; J gene: TRBJ1-2; clone size: .; CDR3 DNA: TGTGCCAGCAGCTATATGACAGGCCAGTATGGCTACACCTTC; CDR3 protein: CASSYMTGQYGYTF
D gene: .; V gene: TRBV29-1; J gene: TRBJ2-5; clone size: once; CDR3 DNA: TGCAGCGTTGAAGGGCTCGGGGAGGACGGGACCCAGTACTTC; CDR3 protein: CSVEGLGEDGTQYF
D gene: TRBD2; V gene: TRBV29-1; J gene: TRBJ2-1; clone size: .; CDR3 DNA: TGCAGCGTGCCTCTTGGCGGGAGCTCCTACAATGAGCAGTTCTTC; CDR3 protein: CSVPLGGSSYNEQFF
D gene: .; V gene: TRBV19; J gene: TRBJ2-7; clone size: .; CDR3 DNA: TGTGCCAGTAGTATAGATAAGGAGGACGAGCAGTACTTC; CDR3 protein: CASSIDKEDEQYF
D gene: .; V gene: TRBV27; J gene: TRBJ2-1; clone size: .; CDR3 DNA: TGTGCCAGCAGTTTTAGTGGGCCAAATGAGCAGTTCTTC; CDR3 protein: CASSFSGPNEQFF
D gene: TRBD1; V gene: TRBV28; J gene: TRBJ2-5; clone size: .; CDR3 DNA: TGTGCCAGCAAGGGACAGGGGCAGGTTGGATACTTC; CDR3 protein: CASKGQGQVGYF
D gene: .; V gene: TRBV2; J gene: TRBJ1-4; clone size: .; CDR3 DNA: TGTGCCAGCTTGAGGCCTTATGGGGGGGATGAAAAACTGTTTTTT; CDR3 protein: CASLRPYGGDEKLFF
D gene: .; V gene: TRBV27; J gene: TRBJ2-7; clone size: .; CDR3 DNA: TGTGCCAGCAGTCCTAATGGGGACTTGGCGCACCAGTTC; CDR3 protein: CASSPNGDLAHQF
D gene: .; V gene: TRBV27; J gene: TRBJ2-7; clone size: .; CDR3 DNA: TGTGCCAGCAGAGATACAGGGCGCGAGCAGTACTTC; CDR3 protein: CASRDTGREQYF
D gene: .; V gene: TRBV7-3; J gene: TRBJ2-1; clone size: .; CDR3 DNA: TGTGCCAGCAGCTCTGGGGCGGGGTCAGGAAATGAGCAGTTCTTC; CDR3 protein: CASSSGAGSGNEQFF
D gene: .; V gene: TRBV5-1; J gene: TRBJ2-4; clone size: .; CDR3 DNA: TGCGCCAGCAGCTTAACAGGAGTAGGAAACATTCAGTACTTC; CDR3 protein: CASSLTGVGNIQYF
D gene: .; V gene: TRBV6-5; J gene: TRBJ2-2; clone size: .; CDR3 DNA: TGTGCCAGCAGTTCGGACGCCCTAAGGGGCACCGGGGAGCTGTTTTTT; CDR3 protein: CASSSDALRGTGELFF
D gene: .; V gene: TRBV27; J gene: TRBJ2-7; clone size: .; CDR3 DNA: TGTGCCAGCAGTATCTCTCTAGGACACCTCTACGAGCAGTACTTC; CDR3 protein: CASSISLGHLYEQYF
D gene: TRBD1; V gene: TRBV18; J gene: TRBJ2-4; clone size: .; CDR3 DNA: TGTGCCAGCTCACCATGGGGCGGACAGGGCAAAAACATTCAGTACTTC; CDR3 protein: CASSPWGGQGKNIQYF
D gene: .; V gene: TRBV30; J gene: TRBJ1-5; clone size: .; CDR3 DNA: TGTGCCTGGAGCCGCAGATTCGGGAATCAGCCCCAGCATTTT; CDR3 protein: CAWSRRFGNQPQHF
D gene: .; V gene: TRBV4-1; J gene: TRBJ1-2; clone size: .; CDR3 DNA: TGCGCCAGCAGCCAAGGTCAGGTTGGTCACTATGGCTACACCTTC; CDR3 protein: CASSQGQVGHYGYTF
D gene: TRBD2; V gene: TRBV5-6; J gene: TRBJ2-1; clone size: few; CDR3 DNA: TGTGCCAGCAGCTTGAGGCGGGAGGGCCGGTACAATGAGCAGTTCTTC; CDR3 protein: CASSLRREGRYNEQFF
D gene: TRBD2; V gene: TRBV5-4; J gene: TRBJ2-4; clone size: once; CDR3 DNA: TGTGCCAGCAGCCGACTAGCGGGAGGGCCGATAAACATTCAGTACTTC; CDR3 protein: CASSRLAGGPINIQYF
D gene: .; V gene: TRBV7-9; J gene: TRBJ2-3; clone size: .; CDR3 DNA: TGTGCCAGCAGCCCTCATGGGGAGTACACAGATACGCAGTATTTT; CDR3 protein: CASSPHGEYTDTQYF
D gene: .; V gene: TRBV7-8; J gene: TRBJ2-7; clone size: .; CDR3 DNA: TGTGCCAGCAGCTCCTCCATAGATTCCATCTACGAGCAGTACTTC; CDR3 protein: CASSSSIDSIYEQYF
D gene: .; V gene: TRBV5-8; J gene: TRBJ1-2; clone size: .; CDR3 DNA: TGTGCCAGCAGCTTGGCAGGGCGTAAAAATGGCTACACCTTC; CDR3 protein: CASSLAGRKNGYTF
D gene: .; V gene: TRBV2; J gene: TRBJ2-1; clone size: .; CDR3 DNA: TGTGCCAGCACCCAGGGGGGTTTCGATGAGCAGTTCTTC; CDR3 protein: CASTQGGFDEQFF
D gene: .; V gene: TRBV5-4; J gene: TRBJ1-2; clone size: .; CDR3 DNA: TGTGCCAGCAGCCGTGCTGGGGGGGCAAAAAGGGGCTACACCTTC; CDR3 protein: CASSRAGGAKRGYTF
D gene: .; V gene: TRBV11-2; J gene: TRBJ2-5; clone size: .; CDR3 DNA: TGTGCCAGCAGCTTAATTGGGGCTCAAGAGACCCAGTACTTC; CDR3 protein: CASSLIGAQETQYF
D gene: .; V gene: TRBV6-5; J gene: TRBJ1-1; clone size: .; CDR3 DNA: TGTGCCAGCAGTTACCAGATGAACACTGAAGCTTTCTTT; CDR3 protein: CASSYQMNTEAFF
D gene: .; V gene: TRBV4-3; J gene: TRBJ2-2; clone size: .; CDR3 DNA: TGCGCCAGCAGCCCCCGGGACATGAACACCGGGGAGCTGTTTTTT; CDR3 protein: CASSPRDMNTGELFF
D gene: .; V gene: TRBV9; J gene: TRBJ2-5; clone size: .; CDR3 DNA: TGTGCCAGCAGCGTAGCGGTGGCAGGGCAAGGTGTGACCCAGTACTTC; CDR3 protein: CASSVAVAGQGVTQYF
D gene: TRBD1; V gene: TRBV19; J gene: TRBJ1-2; clone size: .; CDR3 DNA: TGTGCCAGTAGTATTCCAGGGGGCAATGGCTACACCTTC; CDR3 protein: CASSIPGGNGYTF
D gene: .; V gene: TRBV4-2; J gene: TRBJ2-5; clone size: .; CDR3 DNA: TGTGCCAGCAGCCAAGTCGCAGGCGCCCTCCTCGAGACCCAGTACTTC; CDR3 protein: CASSQVAGALLETQYF
D gene: .; V gene: TRBV5-6; J gene: TRBJ2-7; clone size: .; CDR3 DNA: TGTGCCAGCAGCCTACGGTACGAGCAGTACTTC; CDR3 protein: CASSLRYEQYF
D gene: .; V gene: TRBV5-4; J gene: TRBJ2-7; clone size: .; CDR3 DNA: TGTGCCAGCAGCTTGGCTGTTCCCTACGAGCAGTACTTC; CDR3 protein: CASSLAVPYEQYF
D gene: TRBD2; V gene: TRBV18; J gene: TRBJ2-5; clone size: .; CDR3 DNA: TGTGCCAGCTCACCCGCGATGACTAGCGGGAGAGGAAGTCGCGAGACCCAGTACTTC; CDR3 protein: CASSPAMTSGRGSRETQYF
D gene: TRBD1; V gene: TRBV28; J gene: TRBJ1-4; clone size: .; CDR3 DNA: TGTGCCAGCACTCTCACAGGGGGCCATAATGAAAAACTGTTTTTT; CDR3 protein: CASTLTGGHNEKLFF
D gene: TRBD2; V gene: TRBV14; J gene: TRBJ2-2; clone size: .; CDR3 DNA: TGTGCCAGCAGCCAAGTCGCGGGAGTGTCCGGGGAGCTGTTTTTT; CDR3 protein: CASSQVAGVSGELFF
D gene: TRBD1; V gene: TRBV11-2; J gene: TRBJ1-5; clone size: .; CDR3 DNA: TGTGCCAGCAGCTTTGGACAGGGTATTCATCAGCCCCAGCATTTT; CDR3 protein: CASSFGQGIHQPQHF
D gene: .; V gene: TRBV10-2; J gene: TRBJ2-1; clone size: .; CDR3 DNA: TGCGCCAGCAGTGATCTAGTTTATCAGTTCTTC; CDR3 protein: CASSDLVYQFF
D gene: .; V gene: TRBV30; J gene: TRBJ1-4; clone size: .; CDR3 DNA: TGTGCCTGGAGTGGCAGTGAAAAACTGTTTTTT; CDR3 protein: CAWSGSEKLFF
D gene: .; V gene: TRBV27; J gene: TRBJ1-5; clone size: .; CDR3 DNA: TGTGCCAGCAGTTTGATAGGGACTCCCAATCAGCCCCAGCATTTT; CDR3 protein: CASSLIGTPNQPQHF
D gene: TRBD1; V gene: TRBV6-6; J gene: TRBJ1-2; clone size: .; CDR3 DNA: TGTGCCAGCAGTTATCGGCAGGGGGAAAACTATGGCTACACCTTC; CDR3 protein: CASSYRQGENYGYTF
D gene: TRBD2; V gene: TRBV7-8; J gene: TRBJ2-2; clone size: .; CDR3 DNA: TGTGCCTCCATGACTCTCGGGACTAGAGACACCGGGGAGCTGTTTTTT; CDR3 protein: CASMTLGTRDTGELFF
D gene: TRBD2; V gene: TRBV7-9; J gene: TRBJ2-1; clone size: .; CDR3 DNA: TGTGCCAGCGCTAGCGGGAGCTATGAGCAGTTCTTC; CDR3 protein: CASASGSYEQFF
D gene: TRBD2; V gene: TRBV6-1; J gene: TRBJ2-7; clone size: .; CDR3 DNA: TGTGCCAGCAGTGAAGCGGGACTAGCGAACTACGAGCAGTACTTC; CDR3 protein: CASSEAGLANYEQYF
D gene: TRBD2; V gene: TRBV7-7; J gene: TRBJ2-1; clone size: .; CDR3 DNA: TGTGCCAGCAGCTTCGGCGGGAGCGACAATGAGCAGTTCTTC; CDR3 protein: CASSFGGSDNEQFF
D gene: TRBD2; V gene: TRBV5-1; J gene: TRBJ2-5; clone size: .; CDR3 DNA: TGCGCCAGCAGCTTGGCCGTCGGTAGCGGGGTCGGGGAGACCCAGTACTTC; CDR3 protein: CASSLAVGSGVGETQYF
D gene: .; V gene: TRBV27; J gene: TRBJ2-7; clone size: .; CDR3 DNA: TGTGCCAGCAGTCCTCGCGGGGCCCATTCCTACGAGCAGTACTTC; CDR3 protein: CASSPRGAHSYEQYF
D gene: .; V gene: TRBV4-3; J gene: TRBJ1-2; clone size: few; CDR3 DNA: TGCGCCAGCAGCCAAGATAGGAGGGTTCGTGGCTACACCTTC; CDR3 protein: CASSQDRRVRGYTF